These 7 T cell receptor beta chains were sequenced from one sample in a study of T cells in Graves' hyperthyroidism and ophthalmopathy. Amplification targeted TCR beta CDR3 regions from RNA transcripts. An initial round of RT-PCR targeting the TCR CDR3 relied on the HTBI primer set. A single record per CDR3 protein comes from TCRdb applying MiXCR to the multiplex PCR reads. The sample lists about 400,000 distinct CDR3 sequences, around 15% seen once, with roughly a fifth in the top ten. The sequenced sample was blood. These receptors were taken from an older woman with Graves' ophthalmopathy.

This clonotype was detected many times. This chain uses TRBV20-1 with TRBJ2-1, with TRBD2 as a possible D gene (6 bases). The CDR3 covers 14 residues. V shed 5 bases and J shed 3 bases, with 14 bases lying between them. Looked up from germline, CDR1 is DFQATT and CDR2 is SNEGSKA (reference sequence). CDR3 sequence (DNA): TGCAGTGCTCAGATAGTGCGGGACTACAATGAGCAGTTCTTC. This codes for CSAQIVRDYNEQFF.

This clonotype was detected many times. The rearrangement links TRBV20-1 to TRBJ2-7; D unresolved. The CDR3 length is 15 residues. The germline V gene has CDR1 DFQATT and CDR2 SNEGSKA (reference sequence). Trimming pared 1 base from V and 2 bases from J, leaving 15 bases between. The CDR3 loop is CSARAPEAGTYEQYF. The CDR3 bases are TGCAGTGCTAGAGCCCCAGAGGCAGGCACCTACGAGCAGTACTTC.

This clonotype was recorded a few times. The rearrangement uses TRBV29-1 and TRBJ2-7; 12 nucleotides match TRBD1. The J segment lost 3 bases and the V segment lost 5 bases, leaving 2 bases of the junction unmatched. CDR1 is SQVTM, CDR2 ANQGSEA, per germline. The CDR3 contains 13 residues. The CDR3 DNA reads TGCAGCGTTAGGGACAGGGGGCGCTACGAGCAGTACTTC. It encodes CSVRDRGRYEQYF.

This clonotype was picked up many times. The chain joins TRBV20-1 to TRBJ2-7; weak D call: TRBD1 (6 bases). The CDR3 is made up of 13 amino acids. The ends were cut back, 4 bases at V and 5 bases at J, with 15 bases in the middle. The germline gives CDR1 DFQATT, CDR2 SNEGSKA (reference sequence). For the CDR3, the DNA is TGCAGTGCTAACCAGGGGCGCTTCCACGAGCAGTACTTC. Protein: CSANQGRFHEQYF.

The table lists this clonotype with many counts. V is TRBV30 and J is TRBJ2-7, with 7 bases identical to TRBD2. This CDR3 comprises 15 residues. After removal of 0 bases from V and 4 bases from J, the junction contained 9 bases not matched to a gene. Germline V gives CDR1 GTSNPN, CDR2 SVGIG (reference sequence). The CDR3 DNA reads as TGTGCCTGGAGTGTACGCGGGAGCTTAAAATACGAGCAGTACTTC. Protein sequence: CAWSVRGSLKYEQYF.

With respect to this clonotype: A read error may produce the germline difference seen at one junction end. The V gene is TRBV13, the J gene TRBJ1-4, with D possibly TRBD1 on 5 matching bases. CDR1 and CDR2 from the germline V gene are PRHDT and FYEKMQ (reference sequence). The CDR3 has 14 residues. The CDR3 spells CASSVGPRDEKLFF. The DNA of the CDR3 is TGTGCCAGCAGCGTAGGTCCCAGGGATGAAAAACTGTTTTTT.

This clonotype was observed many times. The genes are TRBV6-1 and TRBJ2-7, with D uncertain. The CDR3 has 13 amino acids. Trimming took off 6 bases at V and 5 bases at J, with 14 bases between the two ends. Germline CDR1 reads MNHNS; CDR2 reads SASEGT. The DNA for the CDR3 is TGTGCCAGCAGCGGTCCAGCGACGCACGAGCAGTACTTC. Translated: CASSGPATHEQYF.